Listed below are T cell receptor beta chains from one sample, sequenced in a study of shared clonotypes between healthy human individuals. Method: immunoSEQ multiplex PCR; TCRdb's copy keeps in-frame clones and lacks some. The sample lists 800,000 or so clones, approximately 97% occurring once. Sequences were obtained from naive CD8+ T cells sorted from blood. These receptors all stem from a man aged 25 to 45 in good health. Each CDR3 is given with its conserved first and last residue. Fields, in order: J gene, D gene, clone size, V gene, CDR3 DNA, CDR3 protein. The D gene is left open where the match is weak. Size values are once, few and many counts, or a class for expanded clones, and some rows have none.

j_call: TRBJ1-4; d_call: .; clone_size: .; v_call: TRBV25-1; cdr3_nt: TGTGCCATCACCTCGGACAGCCCCGATGGAAAACTGTTTTTT; cdr3_aa: CAITSDSPDGKLFF
j_call: TRBJ2-1; d_call: .; clone_size: .; v_call: TRBV27; cdr3_nt: TGTGCCAGCAGTTTAGCGGGATCCTACAATGAGCAGTTCTTC; cdr3_aa: CASSLAGSYNEQFF
j_call: TRBJ2-3; d_call: .; clone_size: .; v_call: TRBV15; cdr3_nt: TGTGCCACCAGCCCCGGGGAAGGCCCAGATACGCAGTATTTT; cdr3_aa: CATSPGEGPDTQYF
j_call: TRBJ1-2; d_call: .; clone_size: .; v_call: TRBV29-1; cdr3_nt: TGCAGCGCCTCCGGGACGATGGATGGCTACACCTTC; cdr3_aa: CSASGTMDGYTF
j_call: TRBJ2-7; d_call: TRBD2; clone_size: .; v_call: TRBV27; cdr3_nt: TGTGCCAGCGGACAACTAGCGGGAGGGTACGAGCAGTACTTC; cdr3_aa: CASGQLAGGYEQYF
j_call: TRBJ2-7; d_call: .; clone_size: once; v_call: TRBV7-9; cdr3_nt: TGTGCCAGCAGCTTAGCGCTGGAACTCGAGCAGTACTTC; cdr3_aa: CASSLALELEQYF
j_call: TRBJ2-1; d_call: .; clone_size: .; v_call: TRBV19; cdr3_nt: TGTGCCAGTAGCCCCGGGAATGAGCAGTTCTTC; cdr3_aa: CASSPGNEQFF
j_call: TRBJ2-2; d_call: .; clone_size: .; v_call: TRBV6-5; cdr3_nt: TGTGCCAGCAGTTACGAGGCCGACCGGGCCGGGGAGCTGTTTTTT; cdr3_aa: CASSYEADRAGELFF
j_call: TRBJ2-5; d_call: .; clone_size: .; v_call: TRBV15; cdr3_nt: TGTGCCACCAGCAGAGAGGACTTCTACTCGGGGACCCAGTACTTC; cdr3_aa: CATSREDFYSGTQYF
j_call: TRBJ2-1; d_call: .; clone_size: .; v_call: TRBV7-2; cdr3_nt: TGTGCCAGCAGCTTAAATCCGAGTTCCAGCAATGAGCAGTTCTTC; cdr3_aa: CASSLNPSSSNEQFF
j_call: TRBJ2-5; d_call: TRBD1; clone_size: .; v_call: TRBV27; cdr3_nt: TGTGCCAGCAGTAGGGGGACAGAGGGTGTTAAAGAGACCCAGTACTTC; cdr3_aa: CASSRGTEGVKETQYF
j_call: TRBJ2-1; d_call: .; clone_size: .; v_call: TRBV30; cdr3_nt: TGTGCCTGGAGTATGAGCGGACCCTACAATGAGCAGTTCTTC; cdr3_aa: CAWSMSGPYNEQFF
j_call: TRBJ2-5; d_call: TRBD2; clone_size: .; v_call: TRBV11-2; cdr3_nt: TGTGCCAGCAGCTTAGATCCGTGGACTAGCGGGAGTGGGGAGACCCAGTACTTC; cdr3_aa: CASSLDPWTSGSGETQYF
j_call: TRBJ1-2; d_call: TRBD1; clone_size: .; v_call: TRBV4-1; cdr3_nt: TGCGCCAGCAGCCAAGAGGGACAGGGGGCGATCTATGGCTACACCTTC; cdr3_aa: CASSQEGQGAIYGYTF
j_call: TRBJ2-1; d_call: TRBD2; clone_size: .; v_call: TRBV7-9; cdr3_nt: TGTGCCAGCAGCCCTACTAGCGGGGGGAGCTCCTACAATGAGCAGTTCTTC; cdr3_aa: CASSPTSGGSSYNEQFF
j_call: TRBJ1-5; d_call: TRBD1; clone_size: .; v_call: TRBV4-1; cdr3_nt: TGCGCCAGCAGCCAGGGACAGGGGGGCGTTGGCAATCAGCCCCAGCATTTT; cdr3_aa: CASSQGQGGVGNQPQHF
j_call: TRBJ2-7; d_call: .; clone_size: .; v_call: TRBV9; cdr3_nt: TGTGCCAGCAGCGTAGGGACAATGAAAAGGGAGCAGTACTTC; cdr3_aa: CASSVGTMKREQYF
j_call: TRBJ2-3; d_call: TRBD2; clone_size: .; v_call: TRBV5-1; cdr3_nt: TGCGCCAGCAGCTCGGGGGTTAGCGGGATCGAGATAGATACGCAGTATTTT; cdr3_aa: CASSSGVSGIEIDTQYF
j_call: TRBJ2-5; d_call: .; clone_size: .; v_call: TRBV19; cdr3_nt: TGTGCCAGTAGTTTACACAACCAAGAGACCCAGTACTTC; cdr3_aa: CASSLHNQETQYF
j_call: TRBJ1-1; d_call: TRBD1; clone_size: .; v_call: TRBV9; cdr3_nt: TGTGCCAGCAGCGTAGAGGACAGGGGGCACTTAGTGACTGAAGCTTTCTTT; cdr3_aa: CASSVEDRGHLVTEAFF
j_call: TRBJ2-7; d_call: TRBD2; clone_size: once; v_call: TRBV6-1; cdr3_nt: TGTGCCAGCAGTGGGGGGACTAGCGGGATAAGGGAGCAGTACTTC; cdr3_aa: CASSGGTSGIREQYF
j_call: TRBJ2-7; d_call: .; clone_size: .; v_call: TRBV19; cdr3_nt: TGTGCCAGTAGTCCTACGCGGTCGGGCGAGCAGTACTTC; cdr3_aa: CASSPTRSGEQYF
j_call: TRBJ1-5; d_call: .; clone_size: .; v_call: TRBV5-3; cdr3_nt: TGTGCCAGAAGCCGCGACAGATCAGGCAATCAGCCCCAGCATTTT; cdr3_aa: CARSRDRSGNQPQHF
j_call: TRBJ2-3; d_call: .; clone_size: .; v_call: TRBV6-5; cdr3_nt: TGTGCCAGCAGTCCGCGACTAGACACAGATACGCAGTATTTT; cdr3_aa: CASSPRLDTDTQYF
j_call: TRBJ2-1; d_call: TRBD1; clone_size: once; v_call: TRBV19; cdr3_nt: TGTGCCAGTAGTATAGGGACAGGGTGGAATGAGCAGTTCTTC; cdr3_aa: CASSIGTGWNEQFF
j_call: TRBJ2-1; d_call: .; clone_size: .; v_call: TRBV6-5; cdr3_nt: TGTGCCAGCAGTTCAAGCTCCTACAATGAGCAGTTCTTC; cdr3_aa: CASSSSSYNEQFF
j_call: TRBJ2-7; d_call: .; clone_size: once; v_call: TRBV5-6; cdr3_nt: TGTGCCAGCAGCTTGGCGAGCTCCTACGAGCAGTACTTC; cdr3_aa: CASSLASSYEQYF
j_call: TRBJ1-4; d_call: .; clone_size: .; v_call: TRBV5-5; cdr3_nt: TGTGCCAGCAGCTCAGCCACGGCTAGCTTTAATGAAAAACTGTTTTTT; cdr3_aa: CASSSATASFNEKLFF
j_call: TRBJ1-2; d_call: .; clone_size: .; v_call: TRBV14; cdr3_nt: TGTGCCAGCAGTTATCTCCCTCGTGAAGGCTACACCTTC; cdr3_aa: CASSYLPREGYTF
j_call: TRBJ2-1; d_call: .; clone_size: .; v_call: TRBV15; cdr3_nt: TGTGCCACCAGCAGCCGTGTGGGGGTCAATGAGCAGTTCTTC; cdr3_aa: CATSSRVGVNEQFF
j_call: TRBJ2-2; d_call: .; clone_size: .; v_call: TRBV6-5; cdr3_nt: TGTGCCAGCAGTTACCACATTACCGGGGAGCTGTTTTTT; cdr3_aa: CASSYHITGELFF
j_call: TRBJ2-2; d_call: .; clone_size: .; v_call: TRBV7-9; cdr3_nt: TGTGCCAGCGAGGTGGGAGATGGCACCGGGGAGCTGTTTTTT; cdr3_aa: CASEVGDGTGELFF
j_call: TRBJ2-5; d_call: .; clone_size: .; v_call: TRBV6-5; cdr3_nt: TGTGCCAGCAGTTATTGGACAAGTACAACTCAAGAGACCCAGTACTTC; cdr3_aa: CASSYWTSTTQETQYF
j_call: TRBJ1-4; d_call: .; clone_size: .; v_call: TRBV4-1; cdr3_nt: TGCGCCAGCAGCCAATTTTGGTCTCGATTAACTAATGAAAAACTGTTTTTT; cdr3_aa: CASSQFWSRLTNEKLFF
j_call: TRBJ2-3; d_call: TRBD1; clone_size: once; v_call: TRBV11-2; cdr3_nt: TGTGCCAGCAGCTCCAGGAGACAGGGTATCGCAGATACGCAGTATTTT; cdr3_aa: CASSSRRQGIADTQYF
j_call: TRBJ2-3; d_call: TRBD2; clone_size: .; v_call: TRBV14; cdr3_nt: TGTGCCAGCAGCCAGTCTAGCGGAAGCACAGATACGCAGTATTTT; cdr3_aa: CASSQSSGSTDTQYF
j_call: TRBJ2-7; d_call: TRBD1; clone_size: .; v_call: TRBV15; cdr3_nt: TGTGCCACCAGCAGATCGTGGGACAGAGTTGAGGAGCAGTACTTC; cdr3_aa: CATSRSWDRVEEQYF
j_call: TRBJ2-7; d_call: TRBD2; clone_size: .; v_call: TRBV5-1; cdr3_nt: TGCGCCAGCAGCTTGGGACTAGCGGGGGCCGTCCCCTACGAGCAGTACTTC; cdr3_aa: CASSLGLAGAVPYEQYF
j_call: TRBJ2-2; d_call: TRBD2; clone_size: .; v_call: TRBV4-1; cdr3_nt: TGCGCCAGCAGCCAGTCGACTAGCGGTCCCGGGGAGCTGTTTTTT; cdr3_aa: CASSQSTSGPGELFF
j_call: TRBJ2-7; d_call: TRBD2; clone_size: .; v_call: TRBV6-1; cdr3_nt: TGTGCCAGCAGTGAGGTGGTAGCGGGGGCCCAGATTGAGCAGTACTTC; cdr3_aa: CASSEVVAGAQIEQYF
j_call: TRBJ2-1; d_call: .; clone_size: .; v_call: TRBV6-1; cdr3_nt: TGTGCCAGCAGTGAATGGGGGGTCGATGAGCAGTTCTTC; cdr3_aa: CASSEWGVDEQFF
j_call: TRBJ1-2; d_call: .; clone_size: .; v_call: TRBV5-1; cdr3_nt: TGCGCCAGCAGCTTCGGGGCTAACTATGGCTACACCTTC; cdr3_aa: CASSFGANYGYTF
j_call: TRBJ1-4; d_call: .; clone_size: .; v_call: TRBV25-1; cdr3_nt: TGTGCCAGCAGTGAACTGGGACGGACGAATAATGAAAAACTGTTTTTT; cdr3_aa: CASSELGRTNNEKLFF
j_call: TRBJ1-4; d_call: .; clone_size: .; v_call: TRBV9; cdr3_nt: TGTGCCAGCAGCGTAGGTGCGGGGGCGAATGAAAAACTGTTTTTT; cdr3_aa: CASSVGAGANEKLFF
j_call: TRBJ2-3; d_call: TRBD2; clone_size: .; v_call: TRBV6-5; cdr3_nt: TGTGCCAGCAGTATACTAGCGGGAGGAGATACGCAGTATTTT; cdr3_aa: CASSILAGGDTQYF
j_call: TRBJ2-7; d_call: TRBD1; clone_size: .; v_call: TRBV6-5; cdr3_nt: TGTGCCAGCAGTTACTTCCCAGGGACAGGGTTGTACGAGCAGTACTTC; cdr3_aa: CASSYFPGTGLYEQYF
j_call: TRBJ2-1; d_call: TRBD2; clone_size: .; v_call: TRBV10-3; cdr3_nt: TGTGCCATCAGTGGCAGGGTGGACTTAGCGGGAGAAAAGTACAATGAGCAGTTCTTC; cdr3_aa: CAISGRVDLAGEKYNEQFF
j_call: TRBJ2-3; d_call: TRBD2; clone_size: once; v_call: TRBV10-2; cdr3_nt: TGCGCCAGCAGACTGACCAACCGGGAGGGCCGGGATACGCAGTATTTT; cdr3_aa: CASRLTNREGRDTQYF
j_call: TRBJ1-5; d_call: .; clone_size: .; v_call: TRBV4-1; cdr3_nt: TGCGCCAGCAGCCAGGGACCTCTGGGAGGTAGCAATCAGCCCCAGCATTTT; cdr3_aa: CASSQGPLGGSNQPQHF
j_call: TRBJ1-1; d_call: .; clone_size: .; v_call: TRBV28; cdr3_nt: TGTGCCAGCAGGATTTTGACAGTAGACACTGAAGCTTTCTTT; cdr3_aa: CASRILTVDTEAFF
j_call: TRBJ1-2; d_call: TRBD1; clone_size: .; v_call: TRBV10-3; cdr3_nt: TGTGCCGTTTCCGGGACAGGGACGGACTATGGCTACACCTTC; cdr3_aa: CAVSGTGTDYGYTF
j_call: TRBJ2-2; d_call: TRBD2; clone_size: .; v_call: TRBV7-6; cdr3_nt: TGTGCCAGCACCTCTAGCGGGGGAAGCGCCGGGGAGCTGTTTTTT; cdr3_aa: CASTSSGGSAGELFF
j_call: TRBJ1-1; d_call: .; clone_size: .; v_call: TRBV5-6; cdr3_nt: TGTGCCAGCAGCTTGCGGGATGGGCCGAACACTGAAGCTTTCTTT; cdr3_aa: CASSLRDGPNTEAFF
j_call: TRBJ2-5; d_call: TRBD2; clone_size: .; v_call: TRBV5-4; cdr3_nt: TGTGCCAGCAGCCCAATACTAGCGGGAGAGACCCAGTACTTC; cdr3_aa: CASSPILAGETQYF